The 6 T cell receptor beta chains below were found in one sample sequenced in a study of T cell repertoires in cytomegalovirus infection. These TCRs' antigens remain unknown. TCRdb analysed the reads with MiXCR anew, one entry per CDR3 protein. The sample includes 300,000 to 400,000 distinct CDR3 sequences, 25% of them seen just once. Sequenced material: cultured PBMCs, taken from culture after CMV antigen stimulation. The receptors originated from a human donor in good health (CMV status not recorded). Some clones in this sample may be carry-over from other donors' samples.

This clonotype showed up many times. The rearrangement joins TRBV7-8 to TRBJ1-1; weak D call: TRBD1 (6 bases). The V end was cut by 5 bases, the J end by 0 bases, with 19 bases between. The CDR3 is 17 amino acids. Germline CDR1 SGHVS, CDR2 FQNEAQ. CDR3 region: CASSPTGSDYMNTEAFF. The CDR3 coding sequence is TGTGCCAGCAGCCCCACAGGGTCCGATTACATGAACACTGAAGCTTTCTTT.

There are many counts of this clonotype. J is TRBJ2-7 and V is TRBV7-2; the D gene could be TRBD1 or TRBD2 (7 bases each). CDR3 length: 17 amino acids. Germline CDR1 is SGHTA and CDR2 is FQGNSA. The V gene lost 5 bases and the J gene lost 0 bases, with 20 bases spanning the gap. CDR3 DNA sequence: TGTGCCAGCAGCCGGCCCCCAGCGGGACAGATCTCCTACGAGCAGTACTTC. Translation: CASSRPPAGQISYEQYF. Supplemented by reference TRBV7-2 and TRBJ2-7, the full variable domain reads GAGVSQSPSNKVTEKGKDVELRCDPISGHTALYWYRQSLGQGLEFLIYFQGNSAPDKSGLPSDRFSAERTGGSVSTLTIQRTQQEDSAVYLCASSRPPAGQISYEQYFGPGTRLTVT.

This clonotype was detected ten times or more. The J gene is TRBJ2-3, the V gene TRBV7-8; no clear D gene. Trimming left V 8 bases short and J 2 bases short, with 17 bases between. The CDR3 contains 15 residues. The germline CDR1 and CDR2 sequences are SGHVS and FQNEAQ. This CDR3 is CASRPVGRITDTQYF. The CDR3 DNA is TGTGCCAGCCGACCGGTAGGGCGAATCACAGATACGCAGTATTTT.

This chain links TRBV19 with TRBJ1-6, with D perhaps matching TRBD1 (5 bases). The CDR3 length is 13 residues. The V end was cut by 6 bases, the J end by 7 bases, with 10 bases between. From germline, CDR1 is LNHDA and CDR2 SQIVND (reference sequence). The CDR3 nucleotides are TGTGCCAGTAGGAAGACAGAAAATTCACCCCTCCACTTT. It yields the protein CASRKTENSPLHF.

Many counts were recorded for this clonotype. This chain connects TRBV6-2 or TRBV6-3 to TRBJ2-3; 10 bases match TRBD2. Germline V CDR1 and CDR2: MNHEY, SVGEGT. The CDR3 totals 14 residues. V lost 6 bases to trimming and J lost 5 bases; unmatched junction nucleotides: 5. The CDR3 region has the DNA TGTGCCAGCAGCCTAGCGGGAGCTGGAGATACGCAGTATTTT. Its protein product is CASSLAGAGDTQYF.

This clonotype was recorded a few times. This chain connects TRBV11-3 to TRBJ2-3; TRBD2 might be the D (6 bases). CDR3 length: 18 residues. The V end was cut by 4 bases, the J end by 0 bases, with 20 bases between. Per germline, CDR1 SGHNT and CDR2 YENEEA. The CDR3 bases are TGTGCCAGCAGCTCGTACAGCTCGACGGGAGCTAGCACAGATACGCAGTATTTT. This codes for CASSSYSSTGASTDTQYF.